The 30 T cell receptor beta chains presented below share a single source sample, sequenced in a study of OX40 agonist ivuxolimab in advanced cancers. Sequencing used immunoSEQ multiplex PCR; TCRdb keeps in-frame clones, though not all of them. The sample consists of tens of thousands of clones, around 90% of them appearing once. The sequencing here drew on CD4+ or CD8+ T cells sorted from blood, taken in a trial of the OX40 agonist ivuxolimab. The receptor source for this set is an adult with an advanced solid tumor such as melanoma, head and neck, liver or kidney cancer.

V is TRBV7-2 and J is TRBJ1-2, with D possibly TRBD1 on 5 matching bases. In germline, CDR1 is SGHTA, CDR2 FQGNSA. The CDR3 length is 12 residues. V lost 4 bases and J 11 bases, leaving 14 bases between the germline ends. CDR3 region: CASSSDRDYYTF. The CDR3 bases are TGTGCCAGCAGCTCAGATCGGGACTATTACACCTTC.

This clone was seen once. The rearrangement links TRBV11-1 to TRBJ2-3; TRBD1 agrees at 9 bases. Germline CDR1 is SGHAT and CDR2 is FQDESV (reference sequence). With V trimmed by 4 bases and J by 7 bases, 6 bases remained unmatched. This CDR3 contains 14 residues. The CDR3 region has the DNA TGTGCCAGCAGCTCGGACAGGGGTGCGAATACGCAGTATTTT. Its protein is CASSSDRGANTQYF.

The rearrangement joins TRBV2 to TRBJ1-2; unclear D gene. V shed 1 base and J shed 5 bases, with 11 bases lying between them. This CDR3 contains 14 residues. Germline V gene sequence: CDR1 SNHLY, CDR2 FYNNEI. The CDR3 loop reads CASSEVLSLYGYTF. The DNA for the CDR3 is TGTGCCAGCAGTGAAGTCCTGTCTTTATATGGCTACACCTTC.

The chain is built from TRBV7-2 and TRBJ1-4; perhaps TRBD1 as D (5 bases). Germline assignment: CDR1 SGHTA and CDR2 FQGNSA. Trimming left V 5 bases short and J 8 bases short, with 15 bases between. There are 14 residues in the CDR3. The CDR3 nucleotides are TGTGCCAGCAGCCATCCGGGGGGTCGAGAAAAACTGTTTTTT. Protein sequence: CASSHPGGREKLFF.

To note about this clone: Other DNA sequences in the sample encode the same CDR3. The V call is TRBV7-2, the J call TRBJ1-1; D unresolved. V was cut by 4 bases and J by 0 bases, with 9 bases left in between. Germline lookup yields CDR1 SGHTA and CDR2 FQGNSA. The CDR3 is 14 residues long. The CDR3 region is CASSSGTLNTEAFF. The CDR3 DNA sequence: TGTGCCAGCAGCTCTGGCACCCTGAACACTGAAGCTTTCTTT.

This clone was seen a handful of times. The rearrangement links TRBV9 to TRBJ1-2; D call uncertain. From germline, CDR1 is SGDLS and CDR2 YYNGEE. This CDR3 has 12 residues. V lost 0 bases, J lost 5 bases, and 5 bases lay in between. The CDR3 nucleotides read TGTGCCAGCAGCGTAGTCCAGTATGGCTACACCTTC. Translating gives CASSVVQYGYTF.

The gene calls are TRBV2 and TRBJ1-1; D remains ambiguous. Trimming shortened V by 5 bases and J by 3 bases, and 13 bases separated the two germline ends. The germline CDR1 and CDR2 sequences are SNHLY and FYNNEI. The CDR3 totals 14 residues. This CDR3 is CASSREGVDTEAFF. The CDR3 bases are TGTGCCAGCAGTAGAGAGGGAGTCGACACTGAAGCTTTCTTT. Filled out from reference TRBV2 and TRBJ1-1, the complete variable domain reads EPEVTQTPSHQVTQMGQEVILRCVPISNHLYFYWYRQILGQKVEFLVSFYNNEISEKSEIFDDQFSVERPDGSNFTLKIRSTKLEDSAMYFCASSREGVDTEAFFGQGTRLTVV.

V usage is TRBV19 and J usage is TRBJ2-3, with TRBD1 as a possible D gene (6 bases). The V gene lost 5 bases and the J gene lost 2 bases, with 14 bases spanning the gap. This CDR3 is 15 amino acids long. In germline, CDR1 is LNHDA, CDR2 SQIVND (reference sequence). The CDR3 spells CASSVKGQTTDTQYF. The CDR3 nucleotides are TGTGCCAGTAGTGTAAAAGGACAGACCACAGATACGCAGTATTTT.

CDR3 in amino acids: CASRPSPPGYGYTF. The CDR3, as DNA: TGTGCCAGCAGGCCAAGCCCGCCAGGCTATGGCTACACCTTC. The rearrangement links TRBV6-1 to TRBJ1-2; D is uncertain. The V gene's germline CDR1 is MNHNS and CDR2 SASEGT. Trimming took off 6 bases at V and 4 bases at J, with 15 bases between the two ends. The CDR3 is 14 residues long.

The chain has TRBV19 and TRBJ1-1; D unclear. CDR3 length: 16 amino acids. Trimming shortened V by 0 bases and J by 0 bases, and 11 bases separated the two germline ends. The germline gives CDR1 LNHDA, CDR2 SQIVND (reference sequence). DNA for the CDR3: TGTGCCAGTAGTATAGACAGAACTTCAATGAACACTGAAGCTTTCTTT. Its translation: CASSIDRTSMNTEAFF.

The count of this clone is one. The conserved phenylalanine or tryptophan normally closing the CDR3 is absent here, so this likely arose from a read error. The J gene is TRBJ1-6, the V gene TRBV6-1, with 7 bases identical to TRBD1. The V and J ends lost 3 bases and 13 bases, in that order; junction bases with no gene match: 9. CDR1 is MNHNS, CDR2 SASEGT, per germline. The length of the CDR3 is 14 residues. The CDR3 bases are TGTGCCAGCAGTGACGGGACAGTGAGTTGGCCCCTCCACCTT. Translation gives CASSDGTVSWPLHL.

The chain links TRBV18 to TRBJ1-5; TRBD1 matches 9 bases. This CDR3 spans 15 amino acids. V shed 6 bases and J 0 bases; nucleotides not matched to a gene: 3. The germline V gene has CDR1 KGHSH and CDR2 LQKENI. CDR3 sequence reads: CASSGDRASNQPQHF. The CDR3 region has the DNA TGTGCCAGCTCGGGGGACAGGGCTAGCAATCAGCCCCAGCATTTT.

The chain employs TRBV7-9 and TRBJ2-5; tentatively, D is TRBD1 or TRBD2 (5 bases each). CDR1 and CDR2 (germline): SEHNR, FQNEAQ (reference sequence). This CDR3 comprises 15 residues. V was trimmed by 6 bases and J by 3 bases, leaving 17 bases between them. The CDR3 DNA reads as TGTGCCAGCAGTCGGGGATGGGACCCCAAAGAGACCCAGTACTTC. Amino acid sequence: CASSRGWDPKETQYF.

J is TRBJ1-6 and V is TRBV7-9; 9 bases agree with TRBD1. The CDR3 contains 13 residues. With V trimmed by 5 bases and J by 7 bases, 0 bases remained unmatched. The germline CDR1 and CDR2 sequences are SEHNR and FQNEAQ (reference sequence). CDR3 bases: TGTGCCAGCAGCGGGACAGGGAATTCACCCCTCCACTTT. This sequence encodes CASSGTGNSPLHF.

The V gene is TRBV7-6, the J gene TRBJ2-1, with a tentative D call TRBD2 (5 bases). V was shortened by 4 bases and J by 2 bases, with 12 bases between the two germline ends. CDR1 SGHVS and CDR2 FNYEAQ come from the germline V gene. The CDR3 has 15 amino acids. Here the CDR3 DNA reads TGTGCCAGCAGCTCAGTCGCCGGGGCCTACAATGAGCAGTTCTTC. Residues: CASSSVAGAYNEQFF.

The CDR3 is CASRPPDRATNTGELFF. CDR3 in DNA: TGCGCCAGCAGACCCCCTGACAGGGCCACGAACACCGGGGAGCTGTTTTTT. The chain couples TRBV5-1 to TRBJ2-2, with 7 bases matching TRBD1. This CDR3 has 17 residues. CDR1 and CDR2 from the germline V gene are SGHRS and YFSETQ. V shed 5 bases and J 0 bases; nucleotides not matched to a gene: 10.

The CDR3 sequence: CASSRVGERTDTQYF. The CDR3 nucleotides read TGTGCCAGCTCACGAGTCGGGGAACGCACAGATACGCAGTATTTT. The V gene is TRBV18, the J gene TRBJ2-3; weak D call: TRBD2 (5 bases). Germline CDR1 KGHSH, CDR2 LQKENI. Trimming shortened V by 4 bases and J by 1 base, and 12 bases separated the two germline ends. CDR3 length: 15 residues.

The chain employs TRBV7-3 and TRBJ2-1; TRBD1 or TRBD2 may be the D gene (6 bases each). The CDR3 has 17 residues. Trimming shortened V by 2 bases and J by 10 bases, and 24 bases separated the two germline ends. Looked up from germline, CDR1 is SGHTA and CDR2 is FQGTGA. The CDR3 DNA follows: TGTGCCAGCAGCTTATCGCCCCGGGGCGGGACGACAGGAGAGCAGTTCTTC. Its protein is CASSLSPRGGTTGEQFF.

The rearrangement joins TRBV6-5 to TRBJ1-4; D unclear. CDR3 length: 13 amino acids. Germline CDR1 and CDR2: MNHEY and SVGAGI. V lost 5 bases and J 4 bases, leaving 8 bases between the germline ends. The CDR3 nucleotides are TGTGCCAGCAGTCCCCCCGATAATGAAAAACTGTTTTTT. Residues: CASSPPDNEKLFF.

This chain uses TRBV5-1 with TRBJ1-1; no clear D. The CDR3 consists of 15 residues. Trimming took off 3 bases at V and 4 bases at J, with 16 bases between the two ends. Germline assignment: CDR1 SGHRS and CDR2 YFSETQ. The CDR3 protein is CASSSPGRVGTEAFF. In DNA, the CDR3 is TGCGCCAGCAGCTCCCCCGGGAGGGTGGGCACTGAAGCTTTCTTT.

The chain carries TRBV5-4 and TRBJ1-5, with unresolved D. Trimming stripped 4 bases from V and 4 bases from J, with 9 bases between. CDR3 length: 13 amino acids. Germline values: CDR1 SGHNT, CDR2 YYREEE (reference sequence). This chain's CDR3 is CASSQDQNQPQHF. CDR3 nucleotides: TGTGCCAGCAGCCAAGACCAAAATCAGCCCCAGCATTTT.

V is TRBV25-1 and J is TRBJ1-2; D unresolved. V was trimmed by 3 bases and J by 3 bases, leaving 8 bases between them. In germline, CDR1 is MGHDK, CDR2 SYGVNS. CDR3 length: 13 residues. This CDR3 reads CASSDRTDYGYTF. The DNA of the CDR3 is TGTGCCAGCAGTGATAGGACGGACTATGGCTACACCTTC.

The J gene is TRBJ1-1, the V gene TRBV29-1, with 8 bases that match TRBD1. CDR3 size: 14 residues. The junction had 7 bases not matched to a gene; V was cut back by 6 bases and J by 1 base. Germline CDR1 SQVTM, CDR2 ANQGSEA. The CDR3 bases are TGCAGCGTGGGTCAGGGGGCGACGAACACTGAAGCTTTCTTT. Its protein product is CSVGQGATNTEAFF.

This sequence joins TRBV7-9 and TRBJ1-2; no firm D call. This CDR3 comprises 11 residues. V was clipped by 6 bases and J by 4 bases, with 6 bases between them. Germline V gene lookup returns CDR1 SEHNR and CDR2 FQNEAQ (reference sequence). Here the CDR3 reads CASSLSYGYTF. CDR3 DNA: TGTGCCAGCAGTTTGAGCTATGGCTACACCTTC.

The V gene is TRBV5-5, the J gene TRBJ2-7; 8 positions match TRBD1. Trimming cost V 2 bases and J 6 bases; bases outside gene matches: 13. The CDR3 sequence is 16 residues long. Germline V gene data show CDR1 as SGHKS and CDR2 as YYEKEE (reference sequence). Here the CDR3 reads CASSFGQGADQIEQYF. The CDR3 DNA follows: TGTGCCAGCAGCTTCGGGCAGGGGGCCGATCAGATCGAGCAGTACTTC.

The CDR3: CASSPPSYRSGNTIYF. DNA for the CDR3: TGTGCCAGCTCACCACCCTCGTACAGGTCTGGAAACACCATATATTTT. The chain has TRBV18 and TRBJ1-3, with D possibly being TRBD1 (5 bases). Deletions cut 0 bases from V and 1 base from J, with 10 bases between. The CDR3 is 16 residues long. Germline V gene lookup returns CDR1 KGHSH and CDR2 LQKENI.

The genes are TRBV7-2 and TRBJ2-1; 7 nucleotides match TRBD1. The V and J ends lost 5 bases and 0 bases, in that order; junction bases with no gene match: 4. The CDR3 contains 15 residues. In germline, CDR1 is SGHTA, CDR2 FQGNSA. The CDR3 region has the DNA TGTGCCAGCAGCAGGACAGGAGGCTCCTACAATGAGCAGTTCTTC. Its protein is CASSRTGGSYNEQFF.

The V and J genes are TRBV29-1 and TRBJ2-5; the D gene is possibly TRBD2 (5 bases). The CDR3 runs to 12 residues. From germline, CDR1 is SQVTM and CDR2 ANQGSEA. V was trimmed by 6 bases and J by 4 bases, leaving 12 bases between them. The CDR3 DNA sequence: TGCAGCGTGGGGAATGGGAGAGAGACCCAGTACTTC. Protein product: CSVGNGRETQYF.

Points on this clone: Sequence at one end of the junction differs from germline and may be a read error. The rearrangement joins TRBV11-2 to TRBJ2-7; 7 bases line up with TRBD1. This CDR3 is 15 amino acids long. CDR1 is SGHAT and CDR2 is FQNNGV in the germline V gene. CDR3 bases: TGTGCCAACAGCTTATCGACAGGGAGCGCCTACGAGCAGTACTTC. Amino acids: CANSLSTGSAYEQYF.

The V gene is TRBV2, the J gene TRBJ2-6; D remains unclear. Deletions cut 6 bases from V and 2 bases from J, with 2 bases between. Per the germline V gene, CDR1 is SNHLY and CDR2 is FYNNEI. This CDR3 region has 12 residues. Written as DNA, the CDR3 is TGTGCCAGCAGACCTGGGGCCAACGTCCTGACTTTC. Amino acids: CASRPGANVLTF.